Below, one TCR beta chain is given with its context. Its antigen is still unknown. At one end, the junction sequence differs from germline, possibly due to a read error. CDR1 is LNHDA, CDR2 SQIVND, per germline (reference sequence). The CDR3 is made up of 16 amino acids. This sample was included in a study of tumor-infiltrating lymphocytes in primary liver carcinoma. Study-wide results and caveats: Tumor tissue displayed a significantly greater top-250-clone fraction than blood (p = 0.039).

Unsorted whole blood supplied the RNA, and germline DNA was extracted too. Patients in the cohort were treatment-naive and living with chronic HBV infection. cDNA specific to TCR beta was made from 500 ng of total RNA, with a constant-region primer employed for priming. The TCR beta library was amplified through three nested multiplex PCR rounds in a modified ARM-PCR procedure. It was with TRBV1-TRBV30 forward primers and a C-beta reverse primer that the first two PCR rounds were run, at roughly 9 cycles each. TCRdb ran MiXCR on the multiplex PCR reads and lists one entry per CDR3 protein. This sample has about 330,000 distinct CDR3 sequences, with less than 65% found just once.

Sequences were obtained from peripheral blood. This receptor was obtained from a middle-aged man with primary liver carcinoma and hepatitis B virus infection. This chain links TRBV19 with TRBJ2-5; D ambiguous. DNA for the CDR3: TGTGCCAGTAGTAGCTTCCACCGGGCCGGCCAAGATACCCAGTACTTC. Residues: CASSSFHRAGQDTQYF.